Below are 17 T cell receptor beta chains sequenced from a single sample in a study of CD8+ T cells in alopecia areata. Sequencing relied on a cDNA template that was reverse transcribed from extracted RNA. Here immunoSEQ multiplex PCR was the method, and the copy in TCRdb shows in-frame clones only, minus some. The sample yields about 200,000 clones, 50% to 70% seen once. This sample comprised CD4+ T cells sorted from blood, obtained at week 0. The receptors come from a human donor with alopecia areata.

Of note for this clone: Additional DNA sequences in this sample encode the identical CDR3. The gene calls are TRBV5-1 and TRBJ1-1; possibly TRBD1 for D (5 bases). V lost 4 bases to trimming and J lost 1 base, with 8 bases between them. The CDR3 covers 13 residues. The germline V gene has CDR1 SGHRS and CDR2 YFSETQ. CDR3 in DNA: TGCGCCAGCAGCCTCACAGGGAACACTGAAGCTTTCTTT. Translation gives CASSLTGNTEAFF. The entire variable domain, with the rest obtained from reference TRBV5-1 and TRBJ1-1, is as follows: KAGVTQTPRYLIKTRGQQVTLSCSPISGHRSVSWYQQTPGQGLQFLFEYFSETQRNKGNFPGRFSGRQFSNSRSEMNVSTLELGDSALYLCASSLTGNTEAFFGQGTRLTVV.

This rearrangement joins TRBV7-2 to TRBJ1-5, with D uncertain. The V end was cut by 1 base, the J end by 0 bases, with 10 bases between. This CDR3 has 16 residues. CDR1 is SGHTA and CDR2 is FQGNSA in the germline V gene. This CDR3 is CASSLGPLLSNQPQHF. CDR3 nucleotide sequence: TGTGCCAGCAGCTTAGGGCCCCTCCTTAGCAATCAGCCCCAGCATTTT.

This clone was picked up a small number of times. The V and J genes are TRBV30 and TRBJ1-1; D possibly corresponds to TRBD1 (5 bases). The CDR3 covers 14 residues. The V end lost 0 bases, the J end lost 2 bases, and 10 bases lay between the germline ends. Per the germline V gene, CDR1 is GTSNPN and CDR2 is SVGIG (reference sequence). In DNA form, the CDR3 reads TGTGCCTGGAGTGTAACGAGGGGTAACACTGAAGCTTTCTTT. This translates into CAWSVTRGNTEAFF.

The J gene is TRBJ1-2, the V gene TRBV30; D is ambiguous. The CDR3 totals 12 residues. V dropped 0 bases and J dropped 4 bases, with 6 bases sitting between them. Germline V CDR1 and CDR2: GTSNPN, SVGIG (reference sequence). The CDR3 is CAWSVNSYGYTF. CDR3 sequence (DNA): TGTGCCTGGAGTGTAAACAGCTATGGCTACACCTTC.

The genes are TRBV25-1 and TRBJ2-5, with 8 bases that match TRBD1. The last part of the DNA fits TRBJ2-7 better; the J call may be wrong. The length of the CDR3 is 14 residues. In germline, CDR1 is MGHDK, CDR2 SYGVNS. CDR3 nucleotides: TGTGCCAGCGGAGGTACAGGGGGACACTACGAGCAGTACTTC. This gives the protein CASGGTGGHYEQYF.

CDR3 residues: CAWSKLAGLKDEQFF. CDR3 in DNA: TGTGCCTGGAGTAAGCTAGCCGGACTTAAGGATGAGCAGTTCTTC. The rearrangement uses TRBV30 and TRBJ2-1, with TRBD2 as a possible D gene (5 bases). V was shortened by 2 bases and J by 8 bases, with 19 bases between the two germline ends. CDR3 length equals 15 residues. Germline loops: CDR1 GTSNPN, CDR2 SVGIG (reference sequence). The complete variable domain, with remaining parts taken from reference TRBV30 and TRBJ2-1, reads SQTIHQWPATLVQPVGSPLSLECTVEGTSNPNLYWYRQAAGRGLQLLFYSVGIGQISSEVPQNLSASRPQDRQFILSSKKLLLSDSGFYLCAWSKLAGLKDEQFFGPGTRLTVL.

The V and J genes are TRBV30 and TRBJ2-5; perhaps TRBD2 as D (6 bases). Trimming took off 1 base at V and 3 bases at J, with 15 bases between the two ends. Germline CDR1 is GTSNPN and CDR2 is SVGIG (reference sequence). CDR3 size: 15 residues. CDR3 region: CAWSEGGAGEETQYF. CDR3 nucleotides: TGTGCCTGGAGTGAGGGCGGGGCCGGGGAAGAGACCCAGTACTTC.

This clone was recorded a few times. V gene TRBV2 combines with J gene TRBJ2-3; D is uncertain. There are 13 residues in the CDR3. The V gene's germline CDR1 is SNHLY and CDR2 FYNNEI. V lost 7 bases to trimming and J lost 0 bases, with 8 bases between them. CDR3 coding DNA: TGTGCCAGCAAAAGGGAAAGCACAGATACGCAGTATTTT. Its protein product is CASKRESTDTQYF.

This chain connects TRBV2 to TRBJ1-1; D unresolved. This CDR3 spans 15 amino acids. The V and J ends lost 3 bases and 1 base respectively, with 12 bases between them. Germline CDR1 SNHLY, CDR2 FYNNEI. In DNA form, the CDR3 reads TGTGCCAGCAGTGATGCGGAAGGTGGGAACACTGAAGCTTTCTTT. It translates to CASSDAEGGNTEAFF. Full variable domain (outside the CDR3, taken from reference TRBV2 and TRBJ1-1): EPEVTQTPSHQVTQMGQEVILRCVPISNHLYFYWYRQILGQKVEFLVSFYNNEISEKSEIFDDQFSVERPDGSNFTLKIRSTKLEDSAMYFCASSDAEGGNTEAFFGQGTRLTVV.

This rearrangement joins TRBV29-1 to TRBJ2-5; D is unclear. Germline V gene lookup returns CDR1 SQVTM and CDR2 ANQGSEA. The CDR3 sequence is 12 residues long. Trimming left V 4 bases short and J 5 bases short, with 11 bases between. The CDR3 loop reads CSVGRPGETQYF. The CDR3 DNA reads as TGCAGCGTTGGCAGGCCTGGGGAGACCCAGTACTTC.

The DNA of the CDR3 is TGTGCCAGCAGTTACTCTCCCGTGAGCACTGAAGCTTTCTTT. Translating gives CASSYSPVSTEAFF. The V gene is TRBV6-5, the J gene TRBJ1-1, with no clear D. Germline V lookup: CDR1 MNHEY, CDR2 SVGAGI. This CDR3 comprises 14 residues. With 0 bases removed from V and 4 bases from J, the gap between germline ends came to 9 bases.

This clone came up a few times. The chain is built from TRBV10-2 and TRBJ1-5; a weak D match, TRBD1 (5 bases). The CDR3 runs 14 residues. Germline-derived CDR1 and CDR2 are WSHSY and SAAADI. Trimming took 3 bases from V and 2 from J, leaving 8 bases between them. CDR3 sequence: CASSDPRGNQPQHF. CDR3 nucleotides: TGCGCCAGCAGTGACCCCAGGGGCAATCAGCCCCAGCATTTT.

The gene calls are TRBV5-1 and TRBJ2-3; 11 positions agree with TRBD1. The CDR3 length is 15 residues. Germline CDR1 reads SGHRS; CDR2 reads YFSETQ. The V segment lost 4 bases and the J segment 5 bases; nucleotides outside the gene matches: 6. The CDR3 protein is CASSQDRGQIDTQYF. CDR3 nucleotides: TGCGCCAGCAGCCAGGACAGGGGGCAAATAGATACGCAGTATTTT.

The chain uses TRBV7-9 and TRBJ2-6; D remains unclear. The V gene's germline CDR1 is SEHNR and CDR2 FQNEAQ (reference sequence). The CDR3 covers 14 residues. V lost 5 bases and J 1 base, leaving 6 bases between the germline ends. The CDR3 sequence is CASSQTSGANVLTF. The CDR3 bases are TGTGCCAGCAGCCAGACATCTGGGGCCAACGTCCTGACTTTC.

The gene calls are TRBV5-6 and TRBJ2-4; tentative D call: TRBD1 (6 bases). V dropped 4 bases and J dropped 5 bases, with 16 bases sitting between them. The CDR3 sequence is 15 residues long. Germline CDR1 is SGHDT and CDR2 is YYEEEE. The CDR3 here is CASSLGAGFQNIQYF. The DNA of the CDR3 is TGTGCCAGCAGCCTGGGGGCAGGGTTCCAAAACATTCAGTACTTC. The full variable domain, with the rest looked up from reference TRBV5-6 and TRBJ2-4, is DAGVTQSPTHLIKTRGQQVTLRCSPKSGHDTVSWYQQALGQGPQFIFQYYEEEERQRGNFPDRFSGHQFPNYSSELNVNALLLGDSALYLCASSLGAGFQNIQYFGAGTRLSVL.

The chain has TRBV19 and TRBJ1-5; D is uncertain. CDR1 is LNHDA and CDR2 is SQIVND in the germline V gene (reference sequence). V lost 4 bases and J 4 bases, leaving 8 bases between the germline ends. The CDR3 is 13 residues long. The CDR3 sequence is CASSNLLNQPQHF. In DNA form, the CDR3 reads TGTGCCAGTAGTAACCTCCTTAATCAGCCCCAGCATTTT. Complete variable domain (other parts from reference TRBV19 and TRBJ1-5): DGGITQSPKYLFRKEGQNVTLSCEQNLNHDAMYWYRQDPGQGLRLIYYSQIVNDFQKGDIAEGYSVSREKKESFPLTVTSAQKNPTAFYLCASSNLLNQPQHFGDGTRLSIL.

The gene calls are TRBV2 and TRBJ2-1; no firm D call. This CDR3 has 12 residues. Germline CDR1 and CDR2: SNHLY and FYNNEI. Trimming removed 6 bases at V and 5 bases at J, with 8 bases between. The CDR3 is CASRRLDNEQFF. Here the CDR3 DNA reads TGTGCCAGCAGGAGGCTGGACAATGAGCAGTTCTTC.